The T cell receptor beta chain under discussion was sequenced for a study of T cell repertoires in cytomegalovirus infection. Across the study: An indication of both CMV infection and matching HLA type came from public TCR beta signatures.

This clonotype was detected many times. V shed 9 bases and J 1 base; nucleotides not matched to a gene: 10. The CDR3 length is 15 residues. The germline V gene has CDR1 MNHEY and CDR2 SVGEGT. TCRdb ran MiXCR on the reads and lists one entry per CDR3 protein. The sample lists fewer than 550,000 distinct CDR3 sequences, 11% occurring once. Sequencing was performed on PBMCs. The V call is TRBV6-2 or TRBV6-3, the J call TRBJ2-7, with 9 nucleotides matching TRBD1. This receptor was taken from a human donor in good health (CMV status not recorded). Some clones in this sample may be carry-over from other donors' samples. CDR3 in DNA: TGTGCCAGTGAGTCCGGGACAGGGTTTTCCTACGAGCAGTACTTC. Translation: CASESGTGFSYEQYF.